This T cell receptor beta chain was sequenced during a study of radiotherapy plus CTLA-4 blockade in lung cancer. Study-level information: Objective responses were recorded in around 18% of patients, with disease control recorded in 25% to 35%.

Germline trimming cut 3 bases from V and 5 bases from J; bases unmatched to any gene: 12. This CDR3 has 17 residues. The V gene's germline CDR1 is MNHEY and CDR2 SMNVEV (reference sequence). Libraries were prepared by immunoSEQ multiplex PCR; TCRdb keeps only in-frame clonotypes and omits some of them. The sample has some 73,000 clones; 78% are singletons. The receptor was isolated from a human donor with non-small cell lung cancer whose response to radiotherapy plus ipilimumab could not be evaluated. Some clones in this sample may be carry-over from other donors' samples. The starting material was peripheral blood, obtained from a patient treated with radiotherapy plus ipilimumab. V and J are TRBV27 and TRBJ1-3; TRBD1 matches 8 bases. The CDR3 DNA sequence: TGTGCCAGCAGTTTTCCCTGGACAGGGTCGGTAAGAAACACCATATATTTT. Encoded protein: CASSFPWTGSVRNTIYF.